This TCR beta chain is drawn from a study of response to subunit inactivated influenza vaccine. Study observations and caveats: Authors suggested few new T cells are recruited by each seasonal influenza vaccination.

V trimming: 4 bases; J trimming: 6 bases; junction bases outside the gene matches: 2. CDR1 SGHRS and CDR2 YFSETQ come from the germline V gene. The CDR3 runs 12 residues. This clonotype was observed a few times. The antigen is not known. One entry per CDR3 protein results from TCRdb running MiXCR on the RT-PCR reads. The profile shows around 750,000 distinct CDR3 sequences, 21% of them singletons. The sequence came from a man over 45 who received an inactivated influenza vaccine. The specimen comprised PBMCs from blood, sampled around 5 days after vaccination. This chain connects TRBV5-1 to TRBJ2-7; TRBD1 matches 9 bases. CDR3 in DNA: TGCGCCAGCAGCACGACAGGGGGCGAGCAGTACTTC. Residues: CASSTTGGEQYF.